The 4 T cell receptor beta chains given below trace back to one sample, sequenced in a study of Ad26.COV2.S vaccination and SARS-CoV-2 variants. The treatment here: 15 to 20 received Ad26.COV2.S at low or high dose, single or two shots; five or six received placebo; per-sample allocation not given. Following the first vaccine or placebo injection, samples were taken on day 63. TCRdb's copy holds only in-frame clones and misses some; the assay was immunoSEQ multiplex PCR. The sample consists of about 410,000 clones, about 88% of them appearing once. The specimen was peripheral blood, collected in a trial of Ad26.COV2.S vaccine versus placebo. These receptors were collected from a person between 18 and 65 years old who received the Ad26.COV2.S COVID-19 vaccine or a placebo.

V usage is TRBV5-1 and J usage is TRBJ1-1, with 9 bases identical to TRBD1. Germline trimming cut 4 bases from V and 8 bases from J; bases unmatched to any gene: 6. The germline gives CDR1 SGHRS, CDR2 YFSETQ. This CDR3 has 13 residues. The CDR3 reads CASSRWTGEEAFF. In DNA, the CDR3 is TGCGCCAGCAGCAGGTGGACAGGGGAGGAAGCTTTCTTT.

The rearrangement joins TRBV4-1 to TRBJ1-1; D might be TRBD1 (5 bases). Trimming pared 1 base from V and 2 bases from J, leaving 8 bases between. The CDR3 is 14 residues long. The germline gives CDR1 MGHRA, CDR2 YSYEKL. The CDR3 reads CASSQGDLNTEAFF. As DNA, the CDR3 is TGCGCCAGCAGCCAAGGGGACCTAAACACTGAAGCTTTCTTT.

This clone showed up just once. V is TRBV6-1 and J is TRBJ1-5; 10 bases align to TRBD1. Germline V lookup: CDR1 MNHNS, CDR2 SASEGT. With 4 bases clipped from V and 6 bases from J, the junction kept 9 bases outside the gene matches. The CDR3 extends over 16 amino acids. This chain's CDR3 is CASSGRTGGFGQPQHF. CDR3 coding DNA: TGTGCCAGCAGTGGAAGGACAGGGGGATTTGGTCAGCCCCAGCATTTT.

The V gene is TRBV6-5, the J gene TRBJ1-2, with 8 bases that match TRBD1. The germline V gene has CDR1 MNHEY and CDR2 SVGAGI. Trimming removed 6 bases from V and 4 bases from J; junction bases left unmatched: 7. The CDR3 covers 14 residues. Here the CDR3 DNA reads TGTGCCAGCAGCCCCGGACAGGGCGTCTATGGCTACACCTTC. This translates into CASSPGQGVYGYTF.